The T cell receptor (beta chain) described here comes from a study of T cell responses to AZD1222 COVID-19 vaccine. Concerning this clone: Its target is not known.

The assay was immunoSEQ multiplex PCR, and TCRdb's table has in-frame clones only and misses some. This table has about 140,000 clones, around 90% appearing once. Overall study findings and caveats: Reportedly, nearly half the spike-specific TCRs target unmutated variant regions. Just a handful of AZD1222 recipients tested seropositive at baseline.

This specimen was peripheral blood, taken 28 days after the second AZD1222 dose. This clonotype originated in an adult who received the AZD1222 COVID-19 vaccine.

The CDR3 coding sequence is TGTGCCAGCAAGGGGAACACTGAAGCTTTCTTT. It encodes CASKGNTEAFF. The V gene is TRBV28, the J gene TRBJ1-1; unclear D gene. CDR3 size: 11 residues. Germline V CDR1 and CDR2: MDHEN, SYDVKM. The V gene lost 7 bases and the J gene lost 1 base, with 4 bases spanning the gap.